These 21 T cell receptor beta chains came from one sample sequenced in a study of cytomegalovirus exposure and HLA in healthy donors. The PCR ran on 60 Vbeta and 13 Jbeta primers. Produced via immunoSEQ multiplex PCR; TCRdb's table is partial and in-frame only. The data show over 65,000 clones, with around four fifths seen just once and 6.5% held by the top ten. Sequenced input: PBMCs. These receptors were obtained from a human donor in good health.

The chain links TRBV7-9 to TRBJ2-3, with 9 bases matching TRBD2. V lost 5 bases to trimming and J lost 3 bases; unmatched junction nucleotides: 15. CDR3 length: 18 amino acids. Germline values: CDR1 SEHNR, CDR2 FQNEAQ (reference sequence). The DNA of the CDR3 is TGTGCCAGCAGCCACCCCCCAGGTAGCGGGGGAAGAACAGATACGCAGTATTTT. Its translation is CASSHPPGSGGRTDTQYF.

Here the CDR3 reads CASSLAGATYNEQFF. CDR3 DNA: TGTGCCAGCAGTTTAGCGGGGGCCACCTACAATGAGCAGTTCTTC. The V call is TRBV28, the J call TRBJ2-1; a weak D match, TRBD2 (7 bases). V dropped 2 bases and J dropped 2 bases, with 10 bases sitting between them. Germline V CDR1 and CDR2: MDHEN, SYDVKM. This CDR3 is built from 15 residues.

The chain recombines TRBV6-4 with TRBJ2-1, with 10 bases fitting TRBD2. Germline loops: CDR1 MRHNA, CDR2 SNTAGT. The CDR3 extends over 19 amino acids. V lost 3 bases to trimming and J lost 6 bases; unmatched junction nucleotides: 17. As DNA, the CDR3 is TGTGCCAGCAGTGATCGGGGGCTAGCGGGGGAACTGCGACGCAATGAGCAGTTCTTC. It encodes CASSDRGLAGELRRNEQFF.

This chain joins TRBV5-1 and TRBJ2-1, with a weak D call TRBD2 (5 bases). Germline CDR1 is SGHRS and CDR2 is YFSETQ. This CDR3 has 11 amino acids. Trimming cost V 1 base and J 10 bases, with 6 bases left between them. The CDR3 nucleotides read TGCGCCAGCAGCTTGTGGAGGGAGCAGTTCTTC. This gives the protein CASSLWREQFF.

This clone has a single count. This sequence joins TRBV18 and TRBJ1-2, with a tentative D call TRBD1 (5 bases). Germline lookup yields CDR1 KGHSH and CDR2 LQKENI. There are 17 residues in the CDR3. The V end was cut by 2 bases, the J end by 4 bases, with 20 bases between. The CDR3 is CASSPTPLQQDLYGYTF. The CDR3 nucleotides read TGTGCCAGCTCACCAACCCCCCTCCAACAGGACCTCTATGGCTACACCTTC.

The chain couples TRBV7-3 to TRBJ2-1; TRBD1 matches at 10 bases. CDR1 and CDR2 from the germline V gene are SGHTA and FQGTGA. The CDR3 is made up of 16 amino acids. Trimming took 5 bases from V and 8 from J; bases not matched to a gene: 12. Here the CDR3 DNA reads TGTGCCAGCAGCCTGACAGGGGGCGAGTTGTATGATGAGCAGTTCTTC. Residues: CASSLTGGELYDEQFF.

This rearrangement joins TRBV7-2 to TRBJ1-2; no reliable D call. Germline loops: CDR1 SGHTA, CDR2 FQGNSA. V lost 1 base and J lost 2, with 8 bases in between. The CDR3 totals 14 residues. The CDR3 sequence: CASSLDRKNYGYTF. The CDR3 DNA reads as TGTGCCAGCAGCTTAGACAGAAAGAACTATGGCTACACCTTC. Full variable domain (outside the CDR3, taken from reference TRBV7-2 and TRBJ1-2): GAGVSQSPSNKVTEKGKDVELRCDPISGHTALYWYRQSLGQGLEFLIYFQGNSAPDKSGLPSDRFSAERTGGSVSTLTIQRTQQEDSAVYLCASSLDRKNYGYTFGSGTRLTVV.

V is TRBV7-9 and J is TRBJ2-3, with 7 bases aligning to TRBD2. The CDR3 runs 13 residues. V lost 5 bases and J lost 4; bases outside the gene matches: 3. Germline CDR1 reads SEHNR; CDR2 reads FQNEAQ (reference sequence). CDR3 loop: CASSGLDPDTQYF. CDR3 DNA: TGTGCCAGCAGCGGACTAGACCCAGATACGCAGTATTTT.

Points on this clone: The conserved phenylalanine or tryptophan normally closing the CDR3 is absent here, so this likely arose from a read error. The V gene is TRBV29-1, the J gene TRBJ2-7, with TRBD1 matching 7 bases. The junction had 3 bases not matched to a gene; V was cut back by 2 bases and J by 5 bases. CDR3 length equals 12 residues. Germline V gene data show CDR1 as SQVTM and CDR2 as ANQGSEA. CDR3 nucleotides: TGCAGCGTTGAAAACACAGGGGACGAGCAGTACCTC. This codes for CSVENTGDEQYL.

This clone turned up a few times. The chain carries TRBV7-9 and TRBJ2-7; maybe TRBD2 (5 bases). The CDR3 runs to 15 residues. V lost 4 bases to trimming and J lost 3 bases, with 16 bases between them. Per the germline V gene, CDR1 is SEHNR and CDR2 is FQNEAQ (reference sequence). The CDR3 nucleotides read TGTGCCAGCAGCTCAGACTGGCCGGGAAACTACGAGCAGTACTTC. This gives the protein CASSSDWPGNYEQYF.

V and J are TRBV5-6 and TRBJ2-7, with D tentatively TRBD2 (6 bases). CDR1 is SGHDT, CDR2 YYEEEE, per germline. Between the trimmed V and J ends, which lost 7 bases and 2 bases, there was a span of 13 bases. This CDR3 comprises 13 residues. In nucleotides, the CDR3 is TGTGCCAGCGGGACTGTGAACCCCTACGAGCAGTACTTC. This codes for CASGTVNPYEQYF. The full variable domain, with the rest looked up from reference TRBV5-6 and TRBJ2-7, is DAGVTQSPTHLIKTRGQQVTLRCSPKSGHDTVSWYQQALGQGPQFIFQYYEEEERQRGNFPDRFSGHQFPNYSSELNVNALLLGDSALYLCASGTVNPYEQYFGPGTRLTVT.

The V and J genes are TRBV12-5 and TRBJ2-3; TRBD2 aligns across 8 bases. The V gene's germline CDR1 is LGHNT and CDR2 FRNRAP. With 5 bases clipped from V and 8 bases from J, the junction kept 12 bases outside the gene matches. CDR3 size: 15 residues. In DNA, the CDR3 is TGTGCTAGTGGTCCTGTAGCGGGGACACACGCTACGCAGTATTTT. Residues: CASGPVAGTHATQYF.

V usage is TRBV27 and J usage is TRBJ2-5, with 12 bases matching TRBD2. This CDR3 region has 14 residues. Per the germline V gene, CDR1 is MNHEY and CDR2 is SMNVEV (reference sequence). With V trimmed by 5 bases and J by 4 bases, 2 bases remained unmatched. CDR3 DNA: TGTGCCAGCAGTAAGACTAGCGGGGGAGAGACCCAGTACTTC. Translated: CASSKTSGGETQYF.

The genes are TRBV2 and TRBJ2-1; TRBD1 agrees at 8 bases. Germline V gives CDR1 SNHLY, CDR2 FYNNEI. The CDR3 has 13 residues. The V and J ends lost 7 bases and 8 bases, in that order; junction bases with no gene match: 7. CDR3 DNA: TGTGCCAGCAAGGGACAGGCGAGGGATGAGCAGTTCTTC. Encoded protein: CASKGQARDEQFF.

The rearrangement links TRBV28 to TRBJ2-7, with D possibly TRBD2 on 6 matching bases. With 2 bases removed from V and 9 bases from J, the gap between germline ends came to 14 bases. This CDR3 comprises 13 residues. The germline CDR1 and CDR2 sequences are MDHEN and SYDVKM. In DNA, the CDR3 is TGTGCCAGCAGTTTAATGGGGGGATATGGGCAGTACTTC. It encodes CASSLMGGYGQYF.

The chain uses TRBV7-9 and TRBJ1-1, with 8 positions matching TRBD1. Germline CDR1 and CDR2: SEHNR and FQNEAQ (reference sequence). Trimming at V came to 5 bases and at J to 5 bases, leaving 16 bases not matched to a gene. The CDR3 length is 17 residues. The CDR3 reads CASSPPSGQGAKTEAFF. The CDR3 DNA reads TGTGCCAGCAGCCCTCCTTCGGGGCAGGGGGCTAAAACTGAAGCTTTCTTT.

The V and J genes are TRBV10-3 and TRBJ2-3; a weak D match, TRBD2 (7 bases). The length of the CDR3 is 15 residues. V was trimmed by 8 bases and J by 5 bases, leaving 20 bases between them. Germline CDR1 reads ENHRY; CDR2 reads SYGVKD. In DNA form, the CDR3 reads TGTGCCATCCGGGCGGGGGCGTCCGGGGGAGATACGCAGTATTTT. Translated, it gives CAIRAGASGGDTQYF.

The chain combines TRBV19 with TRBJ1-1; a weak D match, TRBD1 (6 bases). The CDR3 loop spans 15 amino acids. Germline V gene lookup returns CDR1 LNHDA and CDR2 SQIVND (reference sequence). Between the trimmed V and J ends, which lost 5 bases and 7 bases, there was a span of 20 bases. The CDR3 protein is CASSATGTPTFEAFF. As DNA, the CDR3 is TGTGCCAGTAGTGCCACCGGGACACCCACGTTTGAAGCTTTCTTT.

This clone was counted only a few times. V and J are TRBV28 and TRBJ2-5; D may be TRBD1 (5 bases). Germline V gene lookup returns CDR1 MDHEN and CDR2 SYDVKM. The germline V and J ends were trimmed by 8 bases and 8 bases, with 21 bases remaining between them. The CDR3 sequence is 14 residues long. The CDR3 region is CASQKQVLRETQYF. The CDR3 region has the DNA TGTGCCAGCCAAAAACAGGTTCTGCGAGAAACCCAGTACTTC.

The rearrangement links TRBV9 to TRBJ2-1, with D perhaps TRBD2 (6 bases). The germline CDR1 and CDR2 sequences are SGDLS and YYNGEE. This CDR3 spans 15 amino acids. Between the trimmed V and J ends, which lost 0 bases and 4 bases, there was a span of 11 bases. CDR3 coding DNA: TGTGCCAGCAGCGTAGTAGCGGTGGGGTACAATGAGCAGTTCTTC. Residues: CASSVVAVGYNEQFF.

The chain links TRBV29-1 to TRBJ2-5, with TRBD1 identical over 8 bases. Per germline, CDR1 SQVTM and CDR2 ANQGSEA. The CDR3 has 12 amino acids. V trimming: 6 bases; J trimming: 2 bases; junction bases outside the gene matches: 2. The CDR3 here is CSVRQGQETQYF. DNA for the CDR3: TGCAGCGTAAGACAGGGGCAAGAGACCCAGTACTTC. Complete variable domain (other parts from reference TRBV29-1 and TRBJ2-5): SAVISQKPSRDICQRGTSLTIQCQVDSQVTMMFWYRQQPGQSLTLIATANQGSEATYESGFVIDKFPISRPNLTFSTLTVSNMSPEDSSIYLCSVRQGQETQYFGPGTRLLVL.